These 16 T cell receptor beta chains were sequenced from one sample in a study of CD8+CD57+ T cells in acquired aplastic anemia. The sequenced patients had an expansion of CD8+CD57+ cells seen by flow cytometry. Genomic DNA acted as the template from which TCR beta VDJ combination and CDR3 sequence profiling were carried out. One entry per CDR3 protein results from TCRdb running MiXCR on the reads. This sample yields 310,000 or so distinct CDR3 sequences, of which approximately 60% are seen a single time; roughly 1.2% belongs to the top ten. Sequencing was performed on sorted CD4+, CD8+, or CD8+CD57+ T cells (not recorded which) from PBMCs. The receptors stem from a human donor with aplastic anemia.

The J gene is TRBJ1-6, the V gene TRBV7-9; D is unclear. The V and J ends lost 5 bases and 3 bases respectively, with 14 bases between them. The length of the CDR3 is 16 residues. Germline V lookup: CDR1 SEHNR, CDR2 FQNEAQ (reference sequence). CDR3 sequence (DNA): TGTGCCAGCAGCCAATCTGGGGATCTCTATAATTCACCCCTCCACTTT. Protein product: CASSQSGDLYNSPLHF.

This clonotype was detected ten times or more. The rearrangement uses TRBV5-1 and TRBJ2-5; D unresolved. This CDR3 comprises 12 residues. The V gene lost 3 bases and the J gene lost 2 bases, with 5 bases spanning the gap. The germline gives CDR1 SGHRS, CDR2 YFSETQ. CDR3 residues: CASSSGQETQYF. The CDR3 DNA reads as TGCGCCAGCAGCTCAGGACAAGAGACCCAGTACTTC.

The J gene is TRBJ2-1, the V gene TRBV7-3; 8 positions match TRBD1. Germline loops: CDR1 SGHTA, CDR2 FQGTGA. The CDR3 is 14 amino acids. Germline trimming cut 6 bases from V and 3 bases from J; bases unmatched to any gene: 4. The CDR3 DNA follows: TGTGCCAGCAGTTTGGGACAGGACTACAATGAGCAGTTCTTC. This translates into CASSLGQDYNEQFF.

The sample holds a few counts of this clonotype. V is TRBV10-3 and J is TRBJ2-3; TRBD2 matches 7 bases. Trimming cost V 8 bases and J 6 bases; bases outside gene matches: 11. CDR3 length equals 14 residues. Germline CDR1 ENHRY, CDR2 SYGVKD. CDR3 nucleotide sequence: TGTGCCATCGCCCAGGGAGGGGCATCGGATACGCAGTATTTT. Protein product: CAIAQGGASDTQYF.

In nucleotides, the CDR3 is TGTGCCAGCAGTGCCGGGACAGCTTCTAACTATGGCTACACCTTC. Translation: CASSAGTASNYGYTF. J is TRBJ1-2 and V is TRBV2; 7 bases agree with TRBD1. The CDR3 length is 15 residues. In germline, CDR1 is SNHLY, CDR2 FYNNEI. Trimming cost V 4 bases and J 0 bases; bases outside gene matches: 5.

The CDR3 spells CASRAGTFGANVLTF. The DNA of the CDR3 is TGTGCCAGCAGGGCCGGGACCTTTGGGGCCAACGTCCTGACTTTC. The chain joins TRBV2 to TRBJ2-6; D is possibly TRBD1 or TRBD2 (5 bases each). The CDR3 is 15 amino acids. The germline CDR1 and CDR2 sequences are SNHLY and FYNNEI. The germline V and J ends were trimmed by 6 bases and 3 bases, with 12 bases remaining between them.

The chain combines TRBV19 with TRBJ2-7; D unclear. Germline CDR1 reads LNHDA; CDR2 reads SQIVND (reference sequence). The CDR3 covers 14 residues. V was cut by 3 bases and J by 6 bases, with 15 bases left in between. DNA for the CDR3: TGTGCCAGTAGTATGCCCGGGCCGGGCCGCGAGCAGTACTTC. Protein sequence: CASSMPGPGREQYF.

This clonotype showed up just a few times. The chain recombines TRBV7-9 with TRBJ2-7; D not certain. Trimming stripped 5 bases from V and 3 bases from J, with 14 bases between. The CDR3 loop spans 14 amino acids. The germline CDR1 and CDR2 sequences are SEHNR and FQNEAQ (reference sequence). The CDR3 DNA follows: TGTGCCAGCAGCGTTGCCCAGCTGGGCTACGAGCAGTACTTC. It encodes CASSVAQLGYEQYF. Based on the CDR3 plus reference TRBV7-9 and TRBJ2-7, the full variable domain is DTGVSQNPRHKITKRGQNVTFRCDPISEHNRLYWYRQTLGQGPEFLTYFQNEAQLEKSRLLSDRFSAERPKGSFSTLEIQRTEQGDSAMYLCASSVAQLGYEQYFGPGTRLTVT.

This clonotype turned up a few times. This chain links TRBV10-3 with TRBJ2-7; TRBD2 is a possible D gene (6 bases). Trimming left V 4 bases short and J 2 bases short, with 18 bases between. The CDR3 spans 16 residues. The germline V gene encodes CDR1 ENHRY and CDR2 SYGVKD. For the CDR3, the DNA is TGTGCCATCAGTGCCCCTAGCGCAGGTTCTCCCTACGAGCAGTACTTC. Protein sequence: CAISAPSAGSPYEQYF.

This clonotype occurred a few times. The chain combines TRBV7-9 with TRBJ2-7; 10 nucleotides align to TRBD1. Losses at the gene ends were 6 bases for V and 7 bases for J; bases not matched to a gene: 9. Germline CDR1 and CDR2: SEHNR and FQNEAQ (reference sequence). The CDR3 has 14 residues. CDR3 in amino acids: CASSTGTGVREQYF. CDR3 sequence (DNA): TGTGCCAGCAGTACCGGGACAGGGGTTAGGGAGCAGTACTTC.

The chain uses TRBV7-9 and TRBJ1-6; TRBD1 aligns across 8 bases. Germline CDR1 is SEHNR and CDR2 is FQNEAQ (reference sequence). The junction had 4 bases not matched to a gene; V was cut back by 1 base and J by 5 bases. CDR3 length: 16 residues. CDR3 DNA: TGTGCCAGCAGCTTAGGACAGGGGTGGAATAATTCACCCCTCCACTTT. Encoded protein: CASSLGQGWNNSPLHF.

The CDR3 DNA sequence: TGTGCCAGCACCATTGGGGGGGGAGGCTACACCTTC. Translation: CASTIGGGGYTF. The J gene is TRBJ1-2, the V gene TRBV7-8; possibly TRBD1 for D (5 bases). This CDR3 is built from 12 residues. Germline V gives CDR1 SGHVS, CDR2 FQNEAQ. Trimming left V 7 bases short and J 8 bases short, with 14 bases between.

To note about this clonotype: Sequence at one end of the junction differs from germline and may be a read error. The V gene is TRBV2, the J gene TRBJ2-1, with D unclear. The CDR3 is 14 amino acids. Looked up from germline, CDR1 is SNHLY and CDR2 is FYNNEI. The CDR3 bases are TGTGCCTGCAGTGAAGTTGGCCGAGAGAATGAGCAGTTCTTC. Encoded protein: CACSEVGRENEQFF.

For the CDR3, the DNA is TGTGCCAGCAGCAACGGACAGGGGGTTCGGTACGAGCAGTACTTC. Translating it yields CASSNGQGVRYEQYF. The chain joins TRBV11-2 to TRBJ2-7; 10 nucleotides agree with TRBD1. Germline CDR1 is SGHAT and CDR2 is FQNNGV. The CDR3 runs 15 residues. J was trimmed by 4 bases and V by 5 bases; bases with no gene match: 8.

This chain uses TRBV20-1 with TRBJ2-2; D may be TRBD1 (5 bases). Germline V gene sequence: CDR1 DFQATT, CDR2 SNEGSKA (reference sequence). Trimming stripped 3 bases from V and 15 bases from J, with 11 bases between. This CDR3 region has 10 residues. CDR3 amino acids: CSASPRVVFF. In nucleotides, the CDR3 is TGCAGTGCTAGTCCCAGGGTAGTGTTTTTT.

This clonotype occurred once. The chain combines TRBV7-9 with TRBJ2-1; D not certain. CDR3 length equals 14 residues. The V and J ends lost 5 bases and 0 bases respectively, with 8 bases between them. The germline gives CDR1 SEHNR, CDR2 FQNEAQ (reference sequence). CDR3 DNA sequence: TGTGCCAGCAGCGCACGCAGCTCCTACAATGAGCAGTTCTTC. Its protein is CASSARSSYNEQFF.